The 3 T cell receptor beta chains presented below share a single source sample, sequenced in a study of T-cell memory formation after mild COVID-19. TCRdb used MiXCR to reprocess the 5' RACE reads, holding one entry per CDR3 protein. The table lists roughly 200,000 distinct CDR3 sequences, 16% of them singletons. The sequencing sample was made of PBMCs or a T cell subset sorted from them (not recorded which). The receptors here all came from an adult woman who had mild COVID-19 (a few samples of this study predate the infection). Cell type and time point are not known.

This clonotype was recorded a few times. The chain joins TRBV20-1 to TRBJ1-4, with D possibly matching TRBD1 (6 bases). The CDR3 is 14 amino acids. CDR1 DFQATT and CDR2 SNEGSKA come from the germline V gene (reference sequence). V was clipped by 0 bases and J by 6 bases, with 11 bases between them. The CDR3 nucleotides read TGCAGTGCTAGAGATAGGGGGTACTATGAAAAACTGTTTTTT. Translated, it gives CSARDRGYYEKLFF.

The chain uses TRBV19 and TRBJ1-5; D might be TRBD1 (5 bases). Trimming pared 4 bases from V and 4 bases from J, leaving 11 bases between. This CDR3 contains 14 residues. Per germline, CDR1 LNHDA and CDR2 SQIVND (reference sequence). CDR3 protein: CASSKQVGNQPQHF. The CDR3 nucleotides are TGTGCCAGTAGTAAACAGGTAGGGAATCAGCCCCAGCATTTT.

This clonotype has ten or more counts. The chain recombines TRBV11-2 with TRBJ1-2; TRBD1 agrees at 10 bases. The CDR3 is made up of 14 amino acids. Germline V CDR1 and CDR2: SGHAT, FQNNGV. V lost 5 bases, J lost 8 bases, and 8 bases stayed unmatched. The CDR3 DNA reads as TGTGCCAGCAGCCCCACGACAGGGGGCCGGGGCTACACCTTC. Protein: CASSPTTGGRGYTF.